Following are 25 T cell receptor beta chains from one sample sequenced in a study of blood T cell repertoires in COVID-19. Sequenced by immunoSEQ multiplex PCR; TCRdb stores in-frame clones only, minus some. The sample yields about 86,000 clones, about 85% seen once. The sequenced sample consisted of peripheral blood. These receptors were collected from a man aged 50 to 59 with acute or convalescent COVID-19.

The V and J genes are TRBV28 and TRBJ2-7; 12 nucleotides align to TRBD1. J lost 6 bases, V lost 9 bases, and 6 bases had no gene match. The CDR3 extends over 13 amino acids. CDR1 is MDHEN and CDR2 is SYDVKM in the germline V gene. CDR3 nucleotide sequence: TGTGCCAGTACCGGGACAGGGGGCCTCGAGCAGTACTTC. This codes for CASTGTGGLEQYF.

The CDR3: CATSSRVGTDTQYF. The DNA of the CDR3 is TGTGCCACCAGCTCCAGGGTAGGGACAGATACGCAGTATTTT. The rearrangement links TRBV15 to TRBJ2-3, with a weak D call TRBD1 (5 bases). V was clipped by 5 bases and J by 3 bases, with 12 bases between them. The CDR3 spans 14 residues. In germline, CDR1 is LNHNV, CDR2 YYDKDF (reference sequence).

V is TRBV4-3 and J is TRBJ2-1; 11 positions match TRBD2. This CDR3 is 15 amino acids long. With 2 bases clipped from V and 7 bases from J, the junction kept 4 bases outside the gene matches. Germline V lookup: CDR1 LGHNA, CDR2 YSLEER. CDR3 protein: CASSQPSGGRNEQFF. In DNA form, the CDR3 reads TGCGCCAGCAGCCAACCTAGCGGGGGGCGGAATGAGCAGTTCTTC.

V gene TRBV7-8 combines with J gene TRBJ1-1; D uncertain. Germline lookup yields CDR1 SGHVS and CDR2 FQNEAQ. This CDR3 region has 16 residues. Deletions cut 1 base from V and 0 bases from J, with 12 bases between. The CDR3 loop is CASSLGDFSVNTEAFF. CDR3 in DNA: TGTGCCAGCAGCTTAGGTGATTTCAGTGTGAACACTGAAGCTTTCTTT.

This clone showed up just once. CDR3 amino acids: CASSQTATTSGRTETQYF. CDR3 bases: TGTGCCAGCAGCCAGACCGCGACGACTAGCGGGAGAACGGAGACCCAGTACTTC. The chain employs TRBV4-2 and TRBJ2-5; TRBD2 matches 12 bases. With V trimmed by 3 bases and J by 5 bases, 13 bases remained unmatched. Germline assignment: CDR1 LGHNA and CDR2 YNFKEQ. The CDR3 runs to 18 residues.

The J gene is TRBJ2-1, the V gene TRBV7-3; D possibly corresponds to TRBD1 (6 bases). The germline V gene encodes CDR1 SGHTA and CDR2 FQGTGA. CDR3 size: 14 residues. Trimming left V 4 bases short and J 2 bases short, with 9 bases between. CDR3 residues: CASSSGQTYNEQFF. Here the CDR3 DNA reads TGTGCCAGCAGCTCCGGACAGACCTACAATGAGCAGTTCTTC.

This sequence joins TRBV6-2 or TRBV6-3 and TRBJ1-3; 7 bases are shared with TRBD1. The CDR3 loop spans 16 amino acids. CDR1 is MNHEY and CDR2 is SVGEGT in the germline V gene. Trimming at V came to 0 bases and at J to 3 bases, leaving 5 bases not matched to a gene. DNA for the CDR3: TGTGCCAGCAGTTACTCGGGCAGGGGGAATGGAAACACCATATATTTT. This translates into CASSYSGRGNGNTIYF.

Written as DNA, the CDR3 is TGTGCTAGTGGTTCGGGACAGGGGAATCAGCCCCAGCATTTT. Its translation: CASGSGQGNQPQHF. The V and J genes are TRBV12-5 and TRBJ1-5, with 10 bases aligning to TRBD1. Per the germline V gene, CDR1 is LGHNT and CDR2 is FRNRAP. Germline trimming cut 4 bases from V and 4 bases from J; bases unmatched to any gene: 1. The CDR3 has 14 amino acids. Combining the CDR3 with reference TRBV12-5 and TRBJ1-5 gives the whole variable domain DARVTQTPRHKVTEMGQEVTMRCQPILGHNTVFWYRQTMMQGLELLAYFRNRAPLDDSGMPKDRFSAEMPDATLATLKIQPSEPRDSAVYFCASGSGQGNQPQHFGDGTRLSIL.

The chain couples TRBV29-1 to TRBJ2-1; 8 bases map to TRBD2. CDR1 SQVTM and CDR2 ANQGSEA come from the germline V gene. V trimming: 6 bases; J trimming: 0 bases; junction bases outside the gene matches: 4. The CDR3 is 14 residues long. The CDR3 loop is CSVSGGHSYNEQFF. The DNA for the CDR3 is TGCAGCGTATCGGGGGGGCACTCCTACAATGAGCAGTTCTTC.

The chain has TRBV19 and TRBJ2-1, with TRBD2 matching 12 bases. Per germline, CDR1 LNHDA and CDR2 SQIVND (reference sequence). CDR3 length: 16 amino acids. Trimming removed 4 bases from V and 5 bases from J; junction bases left unmatched: 6. DNA of the CDR3: TGTGCCAGTAGTACCAGACTAGCGGGGGTAGACAATGAGCAGTTCTTC. Protein sequence: CASSTRLAGVDNEQFF.

This clone was observed once. The chain is built from TRBV2 and TRBJ2-7; 9 bases are shared with TRBD1. CDR1 is SNHLY, CDR2 FYNNEI, per germline. This CDR3 is built from 14 residues. The ends lost 4 bases at V and 4 bases at J; junction bases unmatched: 5. Here the CDR3 reads CASSGTGAEYEQYF. Written as DNA, the CDR3 is TGTGCCAGCAGTGGGACAGGGGCGGAGTACGAGCAGTACTTC.

This rearrangement joins TRBV6-5 to TRBJ1-1; the match to TRBD1 covers 11 bases. The CDR3 consists of 15 residues. Germline V gives CDR1 MNHEY, CDR2 SVGAGI. The V and J ends lost 7 bases and 5 bases, in that order; junction bases with no gene match: 9. CDR3 DNA sequence: TGTGCCAGCAAAATGGGACAGGGGGTTCGGACTGAAGCTTTCTTT. It specifies CASKMGQGVRTEAFF.

The rearrangement links TRBV12-5 to TRBJ1-2, with D tentatively TRBD1 (5 bases). Germline assignment: CDR1 LGHNT and CDR2 FRNRAP. The V end was cut by 1 base, the J end by 7 bases, with 16 bases between. The CDR3 loop spans 15 amino acids. Written as DNA, the CDR3 is TGTGCTAGTGGTTTGGGGGCCGCCAGGGAGGGTGGCTACACCTTC. The encoded protein is CASGLGAAREGGYTF.

This rearrangement joins TRBV5-1 to TRBJ1-2; 10 bases match TRBD1. The germline gives CDR1 SGHRS, CDR2 YFSETQ. This CDR3 is built from 16 residues. J gave up 2 bases and V 4 bases, and 8 bases lay outside the gene matches. The chain's CDR3 is CASSRGTGDTNYGYTF. The DNA for the CDR3 is TGCGCCAGCAGCCGAGGGACAGGGGATACAAACTATGGCTACACCTTC.

The chain uses TRBV4-3 and TRBJ1-2; 11 bases are a match to TRBD1. This CDR3 comprises 17 residues. After removal of 1 base from V and 7 bases from J, the junction contained 11 bases not matched to a gene. CDR1 is LGHNA and CDR2 is YSLEER in the germline V gene. CDR3 DNA sequence: TGCGCCAGCAGCCAAGGGACAGGGGGCGGATCGATCGGTGGCTACACCTTC. Its protein product is CASSQGTGGGSIGGYTF.

The chain employs TRBV4-1 and TRBJ2-7; D is perhaps TRBD2 (6 bases). V dropped 0 bases and J dropped 3 bases, with 15 bases sitting between them. Per the germline V gene, CDR1 is MGHRA and CDR2 is YSYEKL. The CDR3 runs to 16 residues. CDR3 amino acids: CASSQDTIAAVYEQYF. The CDR3 bases are TGCGCCAGCAGCCAAGACACCATAGCGGCCGTCTACGAGCAGTACTTC.

In its sample, this clone was seen once. The rearrangement uses TRBV5-8 and TRBJ1-2; TRBD1 agrees at 7 bases. Germline CDR1 SGHTS, CDR2 YDEGEE. The V gene end was trimmed by 2 bases and the J gene end by 0 bases; junction bases not matched to a gene: 1. This CDR3 spans 14 amino acids. In nucleotides, the CDR3 is TGTGCCAGCAGCTTCGGGACAGCTAACTATGGCTACACCTTC. This codes for CASSFGTANYGYTF.

This clone came up a few times. This chain uses TRBV7-7 with TRBJ2-3; D ambiguous. This CDR3 comprises 13 residues. Germline V CDR1 and CDR2: SSHAT, FNYEAQ (reference sequence). Between the trimmed V and J ends, which lost 5 bases and 4 bases, there was a span of 10 bases. The CDR3 reads CASSPTGSDTQYF. The CDR3, as DNA: TGTGCCAGCAGCCCGACTGGTTCAGATACGCAGTATTTT.

The V and J genes are TRBV6-1 and TRBJ1-1; maybe TRBD1 (5 bases). Germline loops: CDR1 MNHNS, CDR2 SASEGT. There are 14 residues in the CDR3. Trimming took off 2 bases at V and 3 bases at J, with 10 bases between the two ends. The CDR3 loop is CASSERGGDTEAFF. The CDR3 coding sequence is TGTGCCAGCAGTGAACGCGGGGGGGACACTGAAGCTTTCTTT.

The V and J genes are TRBV6-5 and TRBJ1-5; the match to TRBD1 covers 9 bases. CDR1 MNHEY and CDR2 SVGAGI come from the germline V gene. V gave up 5 bases and J gave up 6 bases; unmatched junction bases: 8. The length of the CDR3 is 15 residues. DNA for the CDR3: TGTGCCAGCAGTCGGACAGGGGTAGGGGGTCAGCCCCAGCATTTT. Translating it yields CASSRTGVGGQPQHF.

This chain uses TRBV4-1 with TRBJ1-4; weak D call: TRBD1 (5 bases). The V end was cut by 1 base, the J end by 8 bases, with 11 bases between. The CDR3 extends over 14 amino acids. The germline CDR1 and CDR2 sequences are MGHRA and YSYEKL. CDR3 loop: CASSQAQEREKLFF. The CDR3 nucleotides read TGCGCCAGCAGCCAAGCACAGGAACGGGAAAAACTGTTTTTT.

In the case of this clone: One end of the junction varies from germline; a read error may be responsible. V is TRBV29-1 and J is TRBJ1-5; D gene unclear. There are 12 residues in the CDR3. Germline V CDR1 and CDR2: SQVTM, ANQGSEA. CDR3 sequence: CSVVDSNQPQHF. Written as DNA, the CDR3 is TGCAGCGTTGTAGATAGCAACCAGCCCCAGCATTTT.

The rearrangement joins TRBV6-2 or TRBV6-3 to TRBJ1-4, with D possibly being TRBD1 (5 bases). The CDR3 loop spans 15 amino acids. V shed 2 bases and J shed 3 bases, with 10 bases lying between them. CDR1 is MNHEY and CDR2 is SVGEGT in the germline V gene. CDR3 protein: CASSYGGTANEKLFF. CDR3 bases: TGTGCCAGCAGTTACGGGGGGACGGCTAATGAAAAACTGTTTTTT.

This sequence joins TRBV5-1 and TRBJ1-1; D call uncertain. The germline CDR1 and CDR2 sequences are SGHRS and YFSETQ. This CDR3 comprises 12 residues. The germline V and J ends were trimmed by 1 base and 6 bases, with 7 bases remaining between them. The CDR3 protein is CASSLSDSEAFF. The CDR3 coding sequence is TGCGCCAGCAGCTTGAGCGATTCTGAAGCTTTCTTT.

J is TRBJ2-7 and V is TRBV5-1; D is ambiguous. This CDR3 contains 15 residues. Germline CDR1 and CDR2: SGHRS and YFSETQ. The V and J ends lost 0 bases and 5 bases respectively, with 15 bases between them. CDR3 bases: TGCGCCAGCAGCTTGGATATGCTGGGCACGGACGAGCAGTACTTC. This translates into CASSLDMLGTDEQYF.